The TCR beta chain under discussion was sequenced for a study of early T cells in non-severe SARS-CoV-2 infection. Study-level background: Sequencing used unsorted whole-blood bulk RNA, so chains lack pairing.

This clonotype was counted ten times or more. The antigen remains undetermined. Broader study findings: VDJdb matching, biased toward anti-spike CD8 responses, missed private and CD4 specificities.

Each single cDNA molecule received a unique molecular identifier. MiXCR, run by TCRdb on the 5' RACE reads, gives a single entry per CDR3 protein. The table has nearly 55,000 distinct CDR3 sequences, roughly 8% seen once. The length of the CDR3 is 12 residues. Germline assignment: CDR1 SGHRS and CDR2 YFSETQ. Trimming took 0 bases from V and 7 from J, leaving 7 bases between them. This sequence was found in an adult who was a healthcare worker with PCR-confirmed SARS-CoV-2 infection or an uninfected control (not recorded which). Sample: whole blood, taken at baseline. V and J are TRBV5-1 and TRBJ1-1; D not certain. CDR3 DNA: TGCGCCAGCAGCTTGGAAATGGGTGAAGCTTTCTTT. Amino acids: CASSLEMGEAFF.